This entry describes one T cell receptor beta chain. Its antigen is still unknown. This CDR3 contains 13 residues. V was cut by 6 bases and J by 0 bases, with 10 bases left in between. Germline CDR1 SGHRS, CDR2 YFSETQ. The sample originates from a study of blood T cells in healthy people across ages. The authors ran a second PCR of 7 to 11 cycles using a sample-barcoded 5' primer and a J-beta primer mix. TCRdb reanalysed the 5' RACE reads using MiXCR and keeps one entry per CDR3 protein. The data contain hundreds of thousands of distinct CDR3 sequences, roughly 53% of them singletons. Study-level results: The study lacked donor CMV status, which possibly confounded expanded clonotype changes.

Individuals who donated were healthy Caucasians from Russia aged about 6 to 95. For every donor, a draw yielded around 9.4 milliliters of peripheral blood. Sequenced input: blood. The receptor comes from a man in his 60s in good health. This chain joins TRBV5-1 and TRBJ2-7, with unresolved D. The CDR3 DNA sequence: TGCGCCAGCACCCAGGTTTCCTCCTACGAGCAGTACTTC. It translates to CASTQVSSYEQYF.